This TCR beta chain was sequenced for a study of cytomegalovirus exposure and HLA in healthy donors. Turning to this clone: Its target is unknown.

Both 60 Vbeta primers and 13 Jbeta primers went into the PCR. The table came from immunoSEQ multiplex PCR; TCRdb's copy has only in-frame clones and leaves some out. The profile shows 150,000 or so clones, 70% to 80% of them singletons. Study findings and constraints: Analysis performed later showed TCR beta chains linked to HLA being more clonally expanded than equally common others.

The CDR3 contains 13 residues. Germline V gives CDR1 SGHRS, CDR2 YFSETQ. V trimming: 0 bases; J trimming: 8 bases; junction bases outside the gene matches: 2. The origin of this receptor is a woman in her forties in good health and CMV-seronegative. This chain uses TRBV5-1 with TRBJ2-1; 7 bases map to TRBD1. The material sequenced was PBMCs. DNA of the CDR3: TGCGCCAGCAGCTTGGGACAGGGCTATGAGCAGTTCTTC. Its protein is CASSLGQGYEQFF.